The T cell receptor (beta chain) described here comes from a study of post-analysis software for immune sequencing data. Study-wide results and caveats: When patients were compared with controls, a handful of TRBV segments were more frequent, TRBV5-6, TRBV5-1 and TRBV20-1 among them.

The table lists this clonotype with many counts. The target antigen is unknown. Each TCR beta cDNA library carried unique molecular identifiers. TCRdb fed the PCR reads into MiXCR, producing one record per CDR3 protein. The sample includes roughly 170,000 distinct CDR3 sequences, approximately 31% of them seen just once. Per germline, CDR1 MNHEY and CDR2 SVGAGI. There are 11 residues in the CDR3. V gave up 2 bases and J gave up 8 bases, with 6 bases separating them. Sequencing used blood. The origin of this receptor is a girl between 5 and 17 years old with multiple sclerosis. The genes are TRBV6-5 and TRBJ1-2; D is unresolved. The CDR3 sequence is CASSYGGGYTF. DNA for the CDR3: TGTGCCAGCAGTTACGGAGGCGGCTACACCTTC.